A selection of T cell receptor beta chains follows, all from one sample in a study of shared clonotypes between healthy human individuals. Assay: immunoSEQ multiplex PCR; the TCRdb copy retains only in-frame clones and omits some. The top ten hold roughly 1.2% of the sample, which has about 1,800,000 clones, roughly 94% seen once. The sequenced sample was naive CD8+ T cells sorted from blood. These receptors were taken from a man younger than 35 in good health. The CDR3 runs from the conserved cysteine through the conserved F or W. D genes are given only for firm matches. A clone size is listed for some rows: how often the clone was seen (once, few, many), or a class if it is expanded.

>TRBJ2-7|15|TRBD2|.|TRBV5-1
CASSSTSGDHYEQYF
TGCGCCAGCAGCTCGACTAGCGGGGATCACTACGAGCAGTACTTC
>TRBJ2-3|15|TRBD2|.|TRBV4-3
CASSQEASGADTQYF
TGCGCCAGCAGCCAAGAGGCTAGCGGGGCAGATACGCAGTATTTT
>TRBJ2-3|15|TRBD1|.|TRBV11-1
CASSLEGAITDTQYF
TGTGCCAGCAGCTTAGAGGGGGCAATAACAGATACGCAGTATTTT
>TRBJ2-2|14|.|once|TRBV29-1
CSVSGVGSTGELFF
TGCAGCGTGTCAGGGGTGGGTAGCACCGGGGAGCTGTTTTTT
>TRBJ2-7|14|.|.|TRBV9
CASSVGGQSYEQYF
TGTGCCAGCAGCGTAGGGGGACAATCCTACGAGCAGTACTTC
>TRBJ2-7|14|.|.|TRBV7-8
CASSLGGLTYEQYF
TGTGCCAGCAGCTTAGGTGGGTTAACCTACGAGCAGTACTTC
>TRBJ2-5|16|TRBD2|.|TRBV27
CASSQTSGIVQETQYF
TGTGCCAGCAGTCAAACTAGCGGGATTGTCCAAGAGACCCAGTACTTC
>TRBJ2-4|12|.|.|TRBV30
CAWSTVGNIQYF
TGTGCCTGGAGTACTGTCGGAAACATTCAGTACTTC
>TRBJ2-3|15|.|.|TRBV7-9
CASSPRGVSTDTQYF
TGTGCCAGCAGCCCGAGGGGGGTTAGCACAGATACGCAGTATTTT
>TRBJ2-7|14|.|.|TRBV7-9
CASSLAASSYEQYF
TGTGCCAGCAGCTTAGCGGCGAGCTCCTACGAGCAGTACTTC
>TRBJ1-1|16|.|.|TRBV6-1
CASSAHPSGLNTEAFF
TGTGCCAGCAGTGCACACCCGAGCGGGCTGAACACTGAAGCTTTCTTT
>TRBJ2-5|18|.|once|TRBV2
CASSEGFKGQGTQETQYF
TGTGCCAGCAGTGAAGGTTTTAAGGGGCAGGGGACCCAAGAGACCCAGTACTTC
>TRBJ2-7|13|TRBD2|.|TRBV7-9
CASSSPGLADQFF
TGTGCCAGCAGCTCGCCCGGACTAGCGGATCAATTCTTC
>TRBJ2-1|15|TRBD2|.|TRBV14
CASSQYLAGLTEQFF
TGTGCCAGCAGCCAATATCTAGCGGGATTAACTGAGCAGTTCTTC
>TRBJ1-2|16|.|.|TRBV5-6
CASSFEVGRRDYGYTF
TGTGCCAGCAGCTTTGAGGTAGGACGACGGGACTATGGCTACACCTTC
>TRBJ2-1|15|TRBD2|.|TRBV5-1
CASSLLAGDYNEQFF
TGCGCCAGCAGCTTACTAGCGGGGGACTACAATGAGCAGTTCTTC
>TRBJ1-4|14|.|.|TRBV19
CASSLRGGYEKLFF
TGTGCCAGTAGTCTCCGCGGGGGTTATGAAAAACTGTTTTTT
>TRBJ2-1|13|.|once|TRBV28
CASSLANEGEQFF
TGTGCCAGCAGTCTCGCTAACGAGGGTGAGCAGTTCTTC
>TRBJ1-5|15|TRBD1|.|TRBV19
CASTQTGYSNQPQHF
TGTGCCAGTACCCAGACAGGGTATAGCAATCAGCCCCAGCATTTT
>TRBJ2-7|13|.|.|TRBV5-4
CASSFRGSYEQYF
TGTGCCAGCAGCTTTAGAGGGTCCTACGAGCAGTACTTC
>TRBJ2-7|15|.|.|TRBV30
CAWIPYVGPTNEQYF
TGTGCCTGGATCCCGTACGTGGGACCAACCAACGAGCAGTACTTC
>TRBJ1-1|13|.|.|TRBV7-9
CASSSVGDTEAFF
TGTGCCAGCAGCTCCGTGGGGGACACTGAAGCTTTCTTT
>TRBJ2-5|15|TRBD2|.|TRBV4-1
CASSQDGLAGGNEYF
TGCGCCAGCAGCCAAGACGGGCTAGCGGGGGGGAATGAGTACTTC
>TRBJ1-6|17|.|.|TRBV4-3
CASSQEPGAFGNSPLHF
TGCGCCAGCAGCCAAGAGCCAGGCGCCTTCGGAAATTCACCCCTCCACTTT
>TRBJ2-1|17|TRBD2|.|TRBV9
CASSVVLAGGLSGEQFF
TGTGCCAGCAGCGTAGTACTGGCGGGAGGTCTCTCGGGTGAGCAGTTCTTC
>TRBJ2-3|15|TRBD2|.|TRBV2
CASLGLAGSWWTQYF
TGTGCCAGCTTGGGCCTAGCGGGAAGTTGGTGGACGCAGTATTTT